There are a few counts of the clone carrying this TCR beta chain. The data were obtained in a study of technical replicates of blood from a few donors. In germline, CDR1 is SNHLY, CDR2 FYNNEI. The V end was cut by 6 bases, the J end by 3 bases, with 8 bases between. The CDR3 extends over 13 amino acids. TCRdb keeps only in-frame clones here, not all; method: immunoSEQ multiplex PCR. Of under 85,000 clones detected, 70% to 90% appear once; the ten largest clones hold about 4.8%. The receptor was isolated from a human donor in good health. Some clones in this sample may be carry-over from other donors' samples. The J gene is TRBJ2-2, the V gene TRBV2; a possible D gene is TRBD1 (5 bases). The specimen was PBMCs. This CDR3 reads CASRDTYTGELFF. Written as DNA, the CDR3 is TGTGCCAGCAGGGACACTTACACCGGGGAGCTGTTTTTT.